Listed here is a single T cell receptor (beta chain). Seattle's enrolled individuals joined amid active infection and were then monitored longitudinally. The data belong to a study of blood T cell repertoires in COVID-19. In the study overall: There were acute and convalescent COVID-19 samples, and they came from the United States, Italy and Spain. PBMCs, B-cell-depleted T cells, or T cells were the source of the cDNA or gDNA that made up the material.

Germline-derived CDR1 and CDR2 are SGDLS and YYNGEE. Germline trimming cut 3 bases from V and 4 bases from J; bases unmatched to any gene: 3. The CDR3 extends over 13 amino acids. In the original workflow: Amplification with reference gene primers provided the estimates of nucleated cell counts. This table comes from immunoSEQ multiplex PCR, and its TCRdb copy is limited to in-frame clones, with some not included. The D gene and trimming were derived from the DNA, and the V and J assignments and clone size from that table. The table lists about 200,000 clones, around 75% of them singletons. The sequence was collected from a woman in her thirties or forties with COVID-19, enrolled during active disease. Sequenced input: peripheral blood. The chain is built from TRBV9 and TRBJ2-5; TRBD2 agrees at 7 bases. The CDR3 loop reads CASSGEGPETQYF. CDR3 sequence (DNA): TGTGCCAGCAGCGGGGAGGGCCCAGAGACCCAGTACTTC.